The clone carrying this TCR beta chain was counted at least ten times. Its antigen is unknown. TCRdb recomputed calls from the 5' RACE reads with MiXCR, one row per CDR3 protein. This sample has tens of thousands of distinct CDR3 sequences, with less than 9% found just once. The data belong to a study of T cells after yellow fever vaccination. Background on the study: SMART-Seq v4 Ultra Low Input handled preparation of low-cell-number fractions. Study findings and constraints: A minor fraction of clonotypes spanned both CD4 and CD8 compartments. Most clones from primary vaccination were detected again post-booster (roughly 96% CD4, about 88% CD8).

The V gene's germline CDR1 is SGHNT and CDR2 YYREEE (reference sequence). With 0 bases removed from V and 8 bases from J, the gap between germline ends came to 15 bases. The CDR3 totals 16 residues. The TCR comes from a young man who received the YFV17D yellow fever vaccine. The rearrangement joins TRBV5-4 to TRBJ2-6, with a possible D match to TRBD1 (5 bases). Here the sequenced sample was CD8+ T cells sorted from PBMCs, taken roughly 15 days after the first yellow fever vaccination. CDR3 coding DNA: TGTGCCAGCAGCTTGGAGGCAGGGATAGGTTCCAACGTCCTGACTTTC. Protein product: CASSLEAGIGSNVLTF.